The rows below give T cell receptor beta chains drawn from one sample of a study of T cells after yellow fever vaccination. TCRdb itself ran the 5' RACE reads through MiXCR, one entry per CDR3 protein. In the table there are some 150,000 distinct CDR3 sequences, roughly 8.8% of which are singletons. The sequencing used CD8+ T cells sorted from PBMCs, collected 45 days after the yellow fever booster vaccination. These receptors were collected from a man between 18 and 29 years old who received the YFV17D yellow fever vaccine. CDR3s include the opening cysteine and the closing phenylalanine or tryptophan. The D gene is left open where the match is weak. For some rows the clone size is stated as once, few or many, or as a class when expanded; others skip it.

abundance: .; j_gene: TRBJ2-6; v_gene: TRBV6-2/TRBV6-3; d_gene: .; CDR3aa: CASSYSVGESGANVLTF; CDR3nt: TGTGCCAGCAGTTACTCTGTCGGGGAATCTGGGGCCAACGTCCTGACTTTC
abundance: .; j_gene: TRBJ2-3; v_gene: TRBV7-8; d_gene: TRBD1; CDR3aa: CASSTHRGDWDTQYF; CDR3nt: TGTGCCAGCAGCACCCACAGGGGGGATTGGGATACGCAGTATTTT
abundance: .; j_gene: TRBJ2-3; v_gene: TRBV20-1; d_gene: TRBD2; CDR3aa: CSAIAGAFTDTQYF; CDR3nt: TGCAGTGCAATAGCGGGGGCCTTCACAGATACGCAGTATTTT
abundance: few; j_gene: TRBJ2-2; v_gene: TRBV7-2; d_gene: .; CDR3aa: CASSLTLGANTGELFF; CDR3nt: TGTGCCAGCAGCTTGACCTTGGGAGCGAACACCGGGGAGCTGTTTTTT
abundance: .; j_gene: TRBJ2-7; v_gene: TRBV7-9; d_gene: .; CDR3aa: CASSSPPTPRDTEEYYEQYF; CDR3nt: TGTGCCAGCAGCTCCCCCCCTACTCCCCGGGACACCGAGGAGTACTACGAGCAGTACTTC
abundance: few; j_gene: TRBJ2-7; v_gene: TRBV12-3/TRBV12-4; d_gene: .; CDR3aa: CASSFTRGYEQYF; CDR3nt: TGTGCCAGCAGTTTCACCAGGGGCTACGAGCAGTACTTC
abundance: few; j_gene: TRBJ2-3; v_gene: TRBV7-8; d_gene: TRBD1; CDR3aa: CASSLTGGVTDTQYF; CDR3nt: TGTGCCAGCAGCTTAACAGGGGGCGTCACAGATACGCAGTATTTT
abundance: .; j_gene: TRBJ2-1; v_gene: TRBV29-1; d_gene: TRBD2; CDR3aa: CSVGSGGSYNEQFF; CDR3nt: TGCAGCGTTGGGAGCGGGGGGTCCTACAATGAGCAGTTCTTC
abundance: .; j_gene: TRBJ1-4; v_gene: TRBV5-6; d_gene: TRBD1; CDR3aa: CASSFPDRGHEKLFF; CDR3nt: TGTGCCAGCAGCTTTCCGGACAGGGGACATGAAAAACTGTTTTTT
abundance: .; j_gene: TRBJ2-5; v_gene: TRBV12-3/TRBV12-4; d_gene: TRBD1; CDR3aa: CASSFLQGAETQYF; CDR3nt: TGTGCCAGCAGTTTTTTGCAGGGGGCCGAGACCCAGTACTTC
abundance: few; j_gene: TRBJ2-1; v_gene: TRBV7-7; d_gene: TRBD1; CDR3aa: CASSRGDRGYNEQFF; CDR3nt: TGTGCTAGCAGCCGAGGGGACAGGGGATACAATGAGCAGTTCTTC
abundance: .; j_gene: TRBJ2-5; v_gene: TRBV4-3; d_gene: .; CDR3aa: CASSQDRGQGPWETQYF; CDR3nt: TGCGCCAGCAGCCAAGATCGCGGGCAGGGACCGTGGGAGACCCAGTACTTC
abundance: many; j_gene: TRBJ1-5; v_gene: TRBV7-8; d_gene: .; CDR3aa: CASSLGGTQPQHF; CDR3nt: TGTGCCAGCAGCTTGGGAGGGACTCAGCCCCAGCATTTT
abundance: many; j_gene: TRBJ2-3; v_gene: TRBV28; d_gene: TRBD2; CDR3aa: CASSPSRAGDTDTQYF; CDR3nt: TGTGCCAGCAGTCCGTCTCGAGCGGGGGACACAGATACGCAGTATTTT
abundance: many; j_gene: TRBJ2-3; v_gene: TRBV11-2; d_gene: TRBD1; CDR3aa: CASSLGQGRDTQYF; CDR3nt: TGTGCCAGCAGCCTTGGACAGGGGAGAGATACGCAGTATTTT
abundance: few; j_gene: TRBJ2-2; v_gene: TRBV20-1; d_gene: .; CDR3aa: CSAQGWQDPNTGELFF; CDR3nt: TGCAGTGCCCAGGGGTGGCAGGACCCAAACACCGGGGAGCTGTTTTTT
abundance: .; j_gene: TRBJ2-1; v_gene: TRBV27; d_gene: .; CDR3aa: CASSPSGNSYNEQFF; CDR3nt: TGTGCCAGCAGTCCCTCCGGGAACTCCTACAATGAGCAGTTCTTC
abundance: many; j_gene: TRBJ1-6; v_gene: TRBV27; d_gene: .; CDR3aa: CASSLFLGEGYNSPLHF; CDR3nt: TGTGCCAGCAGCCTATTTCTTGGGGAAGGCTATAATTCACCCCTCCACTTT
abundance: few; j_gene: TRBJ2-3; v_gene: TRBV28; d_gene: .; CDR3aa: CASSFKTTGTDTQYF; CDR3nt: TGTGCCAGCAGTTTTAAGACGACCGGCACAGATACGCAGTATTTT
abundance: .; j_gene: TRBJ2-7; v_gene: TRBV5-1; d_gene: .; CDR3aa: CASSFQRGDEQYF; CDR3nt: TGCGCCAGCAGCTTCCAGAGAGGGGACGAGCAGTACTTC
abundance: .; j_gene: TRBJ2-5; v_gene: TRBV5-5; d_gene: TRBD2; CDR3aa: CASSDPSRGVVTQYF; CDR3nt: TGTGCCAGCAGCGACCCTTCGCGGGGGGTGGTTACCCAGTACTTC
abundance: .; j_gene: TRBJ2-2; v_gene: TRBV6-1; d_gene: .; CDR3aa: CASTFGGLITGELFF; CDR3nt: TGTGCCAGTACATTTGGGGGGCTAATCACCGGGGAGCTGTTTTTT
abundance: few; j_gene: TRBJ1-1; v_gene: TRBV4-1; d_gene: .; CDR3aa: CASSQGPGNEGEAFF; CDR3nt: TGCGCCAGCAGCCAAGGACCAGGGAACGAAGGTGAAGCTTTCTTT
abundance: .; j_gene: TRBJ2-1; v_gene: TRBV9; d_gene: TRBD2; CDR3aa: CASSPLRGGSSYNEQFF; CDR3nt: TGTGCCAGCAGCCCCCTCCGGGGGGGAAGCTCCTACAATGAGCAGTTCTTC
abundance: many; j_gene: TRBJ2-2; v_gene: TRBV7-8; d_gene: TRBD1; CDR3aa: CASRRGQGETGELFF; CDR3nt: TGTGCCAGCAGGCGGGGACAGGGAGAAACCGGGGAGCTGTTTTTT
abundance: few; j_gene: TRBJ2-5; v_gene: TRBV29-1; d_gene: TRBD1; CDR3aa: CSVEVNTGARETQYF; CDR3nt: TGCAGCGTTGAAGTTAACACAGGGGCGAGGGAGACCCAGTACTTC
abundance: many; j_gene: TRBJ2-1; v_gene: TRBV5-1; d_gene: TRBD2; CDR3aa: CASLGGTSGREQFF; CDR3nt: TGCGCCAGCCTCGGTGGGACTAGCGGCCGTGAGCAGTTCTTC
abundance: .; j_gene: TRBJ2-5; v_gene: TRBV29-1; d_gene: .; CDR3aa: CSAGGEETQYF; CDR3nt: TGCAGCGCAGGGGGGGAAGAGACCCAGTACTTC
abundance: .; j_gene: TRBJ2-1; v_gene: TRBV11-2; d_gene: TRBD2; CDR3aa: CASSLFAGGNNEQFF; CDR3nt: TGTGCCAGCAGCTTATTCGCGGGGGGGAACAATGAGCAGTTCTTC